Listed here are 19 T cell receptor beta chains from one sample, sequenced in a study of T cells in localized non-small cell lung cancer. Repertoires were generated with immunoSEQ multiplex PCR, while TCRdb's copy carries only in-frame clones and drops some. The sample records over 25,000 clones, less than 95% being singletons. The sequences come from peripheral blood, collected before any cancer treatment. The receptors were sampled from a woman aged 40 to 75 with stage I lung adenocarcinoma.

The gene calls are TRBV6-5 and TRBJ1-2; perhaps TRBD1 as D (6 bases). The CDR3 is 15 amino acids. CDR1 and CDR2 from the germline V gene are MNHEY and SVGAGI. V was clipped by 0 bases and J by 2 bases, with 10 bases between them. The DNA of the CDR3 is TGTGCCAGCAGTTACTCGAGGACAGTCAACTATGGCTACACCTTC. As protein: CASSYSRTVNYGYTF.

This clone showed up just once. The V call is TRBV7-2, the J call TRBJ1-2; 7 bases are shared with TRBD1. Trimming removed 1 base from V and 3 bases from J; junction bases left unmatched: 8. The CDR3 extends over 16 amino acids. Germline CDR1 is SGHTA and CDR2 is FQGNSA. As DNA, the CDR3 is TGTGCCAGCAGCTTAGGCGGCAGGGGGACGGACTATGGCTACACCTTC. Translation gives CASSLGGRGTDYGYTF. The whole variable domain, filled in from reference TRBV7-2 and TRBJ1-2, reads GAGVSQSPSNKVTEKGKDVELRCDPISGHTALYWYRQSLGQGLEFLIYFQGNSAPDKSGLPSDRFSAERTGGSVSTLTIQRTQQEDSAVYLCASSLGGRGTDYGYTFGSGTRLTVV.

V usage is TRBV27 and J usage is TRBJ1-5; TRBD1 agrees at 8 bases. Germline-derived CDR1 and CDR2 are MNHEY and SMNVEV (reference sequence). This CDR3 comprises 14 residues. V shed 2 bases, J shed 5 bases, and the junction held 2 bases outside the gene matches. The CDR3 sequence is CASSLTGGDQPQHF. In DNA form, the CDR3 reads TGTGCCAGCAGTTTAACAGGGGGGGATCAGCCCCAGCATTTT.

The CDR3 region is CASSRDRGPSNEQFF. The DNA of the CDR3 is TGTGCCAGCAGCCGGGACAGGGGTCCTTCCAATGAGCAGTTCTTC. V and J are TRBV2 and TRBJ2-1; 10 nucleotides agree with TRBD1. Germline V gene data show CDR1 as SNHLY and CDR2 as FYNNEI. V trimming: 6 bases; J trimming: 6 bases; junction bases outside the gene matches: 8. The CDR3 is 15 residues long.

This CDR3 is CASSPQLGGNTIYF. In nucleotides, the CDR3 is TGTGCCAGCAGTCCCCAACTGGGGGGAAACACCATATATTTT. This chain links TRBV6-5 with TRBJ1-3; D gene ambiguous. Germline lookup yields CDR1 MNHEY and CDR2 SVGAGI. This CDR3 has 14 amino acids. The V and J ends lost 5 bases and 4 bases respectively, with 12 bases between them.

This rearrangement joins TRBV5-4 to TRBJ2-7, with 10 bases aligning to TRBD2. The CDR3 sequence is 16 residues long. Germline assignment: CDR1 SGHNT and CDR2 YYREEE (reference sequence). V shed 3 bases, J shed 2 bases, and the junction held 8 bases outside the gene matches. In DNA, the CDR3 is TGTGCCAGCAGCTGGGGAGCGGGAGGGTCCCCCTACGAGCAGTACTTC. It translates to CASSWGAGGSPYEQYF.

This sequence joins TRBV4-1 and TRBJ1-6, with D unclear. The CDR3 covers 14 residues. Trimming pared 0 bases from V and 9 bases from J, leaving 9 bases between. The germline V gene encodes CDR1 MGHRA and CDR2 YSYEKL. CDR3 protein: CASSQEVAVSPLHF. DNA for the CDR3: TGCGCCAGCAGCCAAGAAGTTGCCGTTTCACCCCTCCACTTT.

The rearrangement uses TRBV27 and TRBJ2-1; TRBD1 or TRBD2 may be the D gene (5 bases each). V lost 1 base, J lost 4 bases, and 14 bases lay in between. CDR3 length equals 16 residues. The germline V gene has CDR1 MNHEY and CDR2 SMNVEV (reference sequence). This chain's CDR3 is CASSLWGGPNYNEQFF. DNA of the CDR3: TGTGCCAGCAGTTTATGGGGCGGGCCCAATTACAATGAGCAGTTCTTC.

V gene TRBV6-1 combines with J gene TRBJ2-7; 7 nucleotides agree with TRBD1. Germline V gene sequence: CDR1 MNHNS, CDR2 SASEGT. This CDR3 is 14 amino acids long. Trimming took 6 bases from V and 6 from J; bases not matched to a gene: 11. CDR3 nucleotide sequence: TGTGCCAGCAGGGACCGGGACAGACGTCTCGAGCAGTACTTC. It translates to CASRDRDRRLEQYF.

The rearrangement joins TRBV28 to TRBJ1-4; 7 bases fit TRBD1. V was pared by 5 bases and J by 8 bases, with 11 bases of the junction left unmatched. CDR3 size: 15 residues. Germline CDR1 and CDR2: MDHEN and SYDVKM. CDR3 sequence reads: CASSTMTGSGEKLFF. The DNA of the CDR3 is TGTGCCAGCAGTACCATGACAGGGTCGGGAGAAAAACTGTTTTTT.

The CDR3 sequence: CAWSVLATDNEQYF. The CDR3 DNA reads as TGTGCCTGGAGTGTACTAGCAACAGACAACGAGCAGTACTTC. This chain connects TRBV30 to TRBJ2-7; the D gene is possibly TRBD2 (6 bases). CDR1 and CDR2 from the germline V gene are GTSNPN and SVGIG (reference sequence). This CDR3 is 14 amino acids long. The V end lost 0 bases, the J end lost 5 bases, and 14 bases lay between the germline ends.

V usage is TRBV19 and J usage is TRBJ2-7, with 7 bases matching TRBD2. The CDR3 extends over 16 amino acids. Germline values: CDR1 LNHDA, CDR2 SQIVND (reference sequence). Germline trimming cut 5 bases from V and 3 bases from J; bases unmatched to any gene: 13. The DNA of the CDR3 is TGTGCCAGTAGTCGGGACGCTGGGCCGGGGGGCTACGAGCAGTACTTC. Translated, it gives CASSRDAGPGGYEQYF.

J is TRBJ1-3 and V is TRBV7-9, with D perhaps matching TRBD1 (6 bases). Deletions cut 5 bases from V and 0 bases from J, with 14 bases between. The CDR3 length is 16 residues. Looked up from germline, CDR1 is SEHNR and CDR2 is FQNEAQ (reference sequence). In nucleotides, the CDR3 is TGTGCCAGCAGCCCCCAGGGGTTGAGCTCTGGAAACACCATATATTTT. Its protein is CASSPQGLSSGNTIYF.

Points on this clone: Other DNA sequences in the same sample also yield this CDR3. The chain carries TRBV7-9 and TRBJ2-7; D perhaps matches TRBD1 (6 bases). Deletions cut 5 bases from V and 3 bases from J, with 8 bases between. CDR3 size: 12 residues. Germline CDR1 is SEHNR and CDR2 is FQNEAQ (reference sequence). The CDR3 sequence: CASSQQGYEQYF. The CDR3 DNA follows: TGTGCCAGCAGCCAACAGGGCTACGAGCAGTACTTC.

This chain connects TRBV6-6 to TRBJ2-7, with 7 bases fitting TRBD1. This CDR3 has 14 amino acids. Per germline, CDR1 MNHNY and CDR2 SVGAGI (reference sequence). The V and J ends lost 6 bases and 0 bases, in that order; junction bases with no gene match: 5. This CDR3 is CASSRDRASYEQYF. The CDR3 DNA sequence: TGTGCCAGCAGCCGGGACAGAGCCTCCTACGAGCAGTACTTC.

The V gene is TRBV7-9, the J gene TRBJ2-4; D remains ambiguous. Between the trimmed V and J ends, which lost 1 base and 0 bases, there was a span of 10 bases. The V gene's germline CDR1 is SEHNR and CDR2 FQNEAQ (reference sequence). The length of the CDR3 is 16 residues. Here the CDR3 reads CASSLGAARAKNIQYF. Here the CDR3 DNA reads TGTGCCAGCAGCTTAGGGGCGGCGAGAGCCAAAAACATTCAGTACTTC.

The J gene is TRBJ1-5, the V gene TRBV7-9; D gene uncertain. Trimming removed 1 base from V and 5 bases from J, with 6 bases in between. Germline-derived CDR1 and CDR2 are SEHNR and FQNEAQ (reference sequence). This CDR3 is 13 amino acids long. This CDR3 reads CASSLGGDQPQHF. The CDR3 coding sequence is TGTGCCAGCAGCTTAGGTGGAGATCAGCCCCAGCATTTT.

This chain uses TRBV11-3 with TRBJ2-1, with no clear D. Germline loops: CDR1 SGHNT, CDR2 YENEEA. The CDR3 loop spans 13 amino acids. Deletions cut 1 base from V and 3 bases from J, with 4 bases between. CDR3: CASSLVSYNEQFF. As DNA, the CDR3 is TGTGCCAGCAGCTTAGTAAGCTACAATGAGCAGTTCTTC.

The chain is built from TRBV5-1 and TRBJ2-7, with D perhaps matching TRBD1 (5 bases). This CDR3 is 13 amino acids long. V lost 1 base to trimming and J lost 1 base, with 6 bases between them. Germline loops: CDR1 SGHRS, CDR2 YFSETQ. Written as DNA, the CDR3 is TGCGCCAGCAGCTTGACAGGTTCCTACGAGCAGTACTTC. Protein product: CASSLTGSYEQYF.